One TCR beta chain is described in this entry. Its antigen is currently unknown. The data are from a study of early stage breast cancer tumors. Across the study: Average read coverage per sample was 9 to 10-fold. Study outcomes and limitations: Compared with adjacent normal breast tissue, tumors showed 2 to 3-fold greater T cell density and higher clonality.

Sequenced by immunoSEQ multiplex PCR; TCRdb stores in-frame clones only, minus some. The sample holds tens of thousands of clones, around 83% seen once. Germline assignment: CDR1 MDHEN and CDR2 SYDVKM. This CDR3 contains 14 residues. V was cut by 4 bases and J by 7 bases, with 14 bases left in between. Sequencing was performed on blood. The sequence came from a person aged 45 to 59 with breast cancer. The rearrangement links TRBV28 to TRBJ2-4; D tentatively reads TRBD1 or TRBD2 (5 bases each). Here the CDR3 reads CASSSDGAGNIQYF. The CDR3 region has the DNA TGTGCCAGCAGTTCCGACGGGGCCGGGAACATTCAGTACTTC. The variable domain in full, with the rest retrieved from reference TRBV28 and TRBJ2-4, is DVKVTQSSRYLVKRTGEKVFLECVQDMDHENMFWYRQDPGLGLRLIYFSYDVKMKEKGDIPEGYSVSREKKERFSLILESASTNQTSMYLCASSSDGAGNIQYFGAGTRLSVL.